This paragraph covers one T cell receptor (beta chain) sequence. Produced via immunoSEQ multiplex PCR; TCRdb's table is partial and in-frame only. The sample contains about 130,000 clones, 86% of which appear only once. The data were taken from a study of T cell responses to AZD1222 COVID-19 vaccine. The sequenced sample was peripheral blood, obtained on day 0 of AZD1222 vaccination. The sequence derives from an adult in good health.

CDR3 loop: CASSLYGVETQYF. Here the CDR3 DNA reads TGTGCCAGCAGCTTATACGGGGTGGAGACCCAGTACTTC. The chain recombines TRBV13 with TRBJ2-5, with a weak D call TRBD2 (5 bases). The germline V gene encodes CDR1 PRHDT and CDR2 FYEKMQ (reference sequence). The length of the CDR3 is 13 residues. The ends were cut back, 2 bases at V and 5 bases at J, with 9 bases in the middle.